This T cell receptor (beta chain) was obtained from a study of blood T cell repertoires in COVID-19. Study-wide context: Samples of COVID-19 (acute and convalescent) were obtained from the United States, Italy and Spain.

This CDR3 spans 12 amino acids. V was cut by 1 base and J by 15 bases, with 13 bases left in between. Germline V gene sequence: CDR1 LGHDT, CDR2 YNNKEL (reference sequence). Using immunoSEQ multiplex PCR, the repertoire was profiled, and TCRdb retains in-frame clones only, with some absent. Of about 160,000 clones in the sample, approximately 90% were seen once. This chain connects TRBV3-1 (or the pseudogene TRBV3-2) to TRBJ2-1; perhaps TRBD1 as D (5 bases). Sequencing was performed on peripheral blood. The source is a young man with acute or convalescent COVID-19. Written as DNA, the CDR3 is TGTGCCAGCAGCCAAGTTGATGGGGCCGTGTTCTTC. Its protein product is CASSQVDGAVFF.